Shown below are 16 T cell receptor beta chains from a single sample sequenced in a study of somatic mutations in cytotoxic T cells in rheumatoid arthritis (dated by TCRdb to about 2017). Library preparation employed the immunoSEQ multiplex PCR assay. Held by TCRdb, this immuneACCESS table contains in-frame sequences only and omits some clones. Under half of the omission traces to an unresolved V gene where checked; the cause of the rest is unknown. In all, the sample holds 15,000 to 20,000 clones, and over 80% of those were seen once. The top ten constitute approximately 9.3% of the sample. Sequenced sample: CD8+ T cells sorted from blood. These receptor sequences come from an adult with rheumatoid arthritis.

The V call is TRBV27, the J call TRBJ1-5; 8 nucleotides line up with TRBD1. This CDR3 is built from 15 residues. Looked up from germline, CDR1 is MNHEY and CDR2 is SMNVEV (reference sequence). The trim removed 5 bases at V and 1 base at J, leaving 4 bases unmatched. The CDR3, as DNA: TGTGCCAGCAGTCCCTGGGACAGGAGCAATCAGCCCCAGCATTTT. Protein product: CASSPWDRSNQPQHF.

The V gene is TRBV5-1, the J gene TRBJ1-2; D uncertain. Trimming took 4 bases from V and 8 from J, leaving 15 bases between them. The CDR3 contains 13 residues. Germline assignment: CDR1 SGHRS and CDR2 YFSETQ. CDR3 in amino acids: CASSPGPPSGYTF. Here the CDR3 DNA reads TGCGCCAGCAGCCCCGGGCCACCCAGCGGCTACACCTTC.

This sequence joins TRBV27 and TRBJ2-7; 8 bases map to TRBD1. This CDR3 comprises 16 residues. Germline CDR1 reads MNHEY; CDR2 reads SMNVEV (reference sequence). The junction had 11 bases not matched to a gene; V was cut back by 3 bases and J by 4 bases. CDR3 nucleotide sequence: TGTGCCAGCAGTTTTCGAAGAACGGGACAGGAGTACGAGCAGTACTTC. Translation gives CASSFRRTGQEYEQYF.

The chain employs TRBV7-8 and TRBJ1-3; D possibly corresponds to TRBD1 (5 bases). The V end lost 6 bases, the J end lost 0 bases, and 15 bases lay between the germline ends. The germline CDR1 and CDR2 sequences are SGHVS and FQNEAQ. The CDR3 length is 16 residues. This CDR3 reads CASSMGRVSSGNTIYF. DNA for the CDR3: TGTGCCAGCAGTATGGGGCGGGTCAGCTCTGGAAACACCATATATTTT.

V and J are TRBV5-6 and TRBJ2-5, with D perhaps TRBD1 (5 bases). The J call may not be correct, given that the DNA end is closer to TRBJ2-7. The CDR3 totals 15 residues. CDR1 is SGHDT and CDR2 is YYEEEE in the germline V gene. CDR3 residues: CASSFNPQGFSEQYF. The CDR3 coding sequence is TGTGCCAGCAGCTTCAACCCGCAGGGTTTTTCCGAGCAGTACTTC.

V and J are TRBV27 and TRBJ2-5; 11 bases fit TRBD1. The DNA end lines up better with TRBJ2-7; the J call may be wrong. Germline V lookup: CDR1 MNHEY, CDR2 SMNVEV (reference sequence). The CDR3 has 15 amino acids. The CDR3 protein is CASSLAGTGGYEQYF. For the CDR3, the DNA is TGTGCCAGCAGTTTAGCCGGGACAGGGGGCTACGAGCAGTACTTC.

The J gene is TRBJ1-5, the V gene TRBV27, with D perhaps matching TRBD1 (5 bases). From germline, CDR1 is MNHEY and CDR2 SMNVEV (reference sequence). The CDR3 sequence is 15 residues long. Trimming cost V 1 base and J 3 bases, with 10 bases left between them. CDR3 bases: TGTGCCAGCAGTTTATGGGGGAATCACAATCAGCCCCAGCATTTT. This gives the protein CASSLWGNHNQPQHF.

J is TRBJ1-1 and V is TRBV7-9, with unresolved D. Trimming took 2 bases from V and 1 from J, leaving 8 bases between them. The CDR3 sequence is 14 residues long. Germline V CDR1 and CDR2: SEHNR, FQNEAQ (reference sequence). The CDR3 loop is CASSLSNGNTEAFF. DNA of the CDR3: TGTGCCAGCAGCTTATCCAATGGGAACACTGAAGCTTTCTTT.

CDR3: CASSQLRAGGNYGYTF. The CDR3, as DNA: TGTGCCAGCAGCCAACTCCGGGCCGGGGGGAACTATGGCTACACCTTC. The chain has TRBV14 and TRBJ1-2, with D possibly matching TRBD1 (5 bases). The V gene lost 2 bases and the J gene lost 2 bases, with 15 bases spanning the gap. There are 16 residues in the CDR3. Germline V CDR1 and CDR2: SGHDN, FVKESK. Complete variable domain (other parts from reference TRBV14 and TRBJ1-2): EAGVTQFPSHSVIEKGQTVTLRCDPISGHDNLYWYRRVMGKEIKFLLHFVKESKQDESGMPNNRFLAERTGGTYSTLKVQPAELEDSGVYFCASSQLRAGGNYGYTFGSGTRLTVV.

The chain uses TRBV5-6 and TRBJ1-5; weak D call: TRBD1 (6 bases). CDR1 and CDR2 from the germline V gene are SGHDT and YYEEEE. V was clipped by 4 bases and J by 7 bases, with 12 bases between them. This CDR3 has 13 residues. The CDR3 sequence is CASSPGGGQPQHF. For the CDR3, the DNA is TGTGCCAGCAGCCCGGGGGGGGGCCAGCCCCAGCATTTT.

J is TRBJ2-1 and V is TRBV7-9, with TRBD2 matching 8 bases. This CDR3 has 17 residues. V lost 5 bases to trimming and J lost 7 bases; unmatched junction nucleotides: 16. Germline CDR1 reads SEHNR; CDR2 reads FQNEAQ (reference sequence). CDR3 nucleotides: TGTGCCAGCAGCCCACCTGGGACGCGGGGGGCGTGGAATGAGCAGTTCTTC. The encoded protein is CASSPPGTRGAWNEQFF. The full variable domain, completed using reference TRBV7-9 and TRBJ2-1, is DTGVSQNPRHKITKRGQNVTFRCDPISEHNRLYWYRQTLGQGPEFLTYFQNEAQLEKSRLLSDRFSAERPKGSFSTLEIQRTEQGDSAMYLCASSPPGTRGAWNEQFFGPGTRLTVL.

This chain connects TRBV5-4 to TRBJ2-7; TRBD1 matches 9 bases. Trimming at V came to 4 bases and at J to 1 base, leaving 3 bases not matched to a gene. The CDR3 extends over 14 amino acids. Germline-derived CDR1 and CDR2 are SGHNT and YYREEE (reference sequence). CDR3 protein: CASSAGTGSYEQYF. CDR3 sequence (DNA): TGTGCCAGCAGCGCCGGGACAGGGTCCTACGAGCAGTACTTC.

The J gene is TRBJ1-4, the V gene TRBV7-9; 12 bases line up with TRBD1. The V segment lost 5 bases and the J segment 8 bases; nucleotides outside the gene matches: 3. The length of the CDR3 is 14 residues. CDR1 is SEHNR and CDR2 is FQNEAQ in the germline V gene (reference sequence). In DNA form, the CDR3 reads TGTGCCAGCAGCCGGGACAGGGGGCCAGAAAAACTGTTTTTT. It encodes CASSRDRGPEKLFF.

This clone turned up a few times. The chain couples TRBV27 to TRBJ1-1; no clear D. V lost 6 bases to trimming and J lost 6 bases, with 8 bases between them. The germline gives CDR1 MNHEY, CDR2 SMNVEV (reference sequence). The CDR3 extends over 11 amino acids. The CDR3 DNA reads TGTGCCAGCAGCTCGGGAGCTGAAGCTTTCTTT. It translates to CASSSGAEAFF.

CDR3 nucleotides: TGTGCCAGCAGGTCCGACAGCAGCTCCTACAATGAGCAGTTCTTC. It yields the protein CASRSDSSSYNEQFF. The chain is built from TRBV6-6 and TRBJ2-1; tentatively, D is TRBD1 (5 bases). V lost 6 bases and J 0 bases, leaving 12 bases between the germline ends. Germline CDR1 reads MNHNY; CDR2 reads SVGAGI (reference sequence). The CDR3 is 15 residues long.

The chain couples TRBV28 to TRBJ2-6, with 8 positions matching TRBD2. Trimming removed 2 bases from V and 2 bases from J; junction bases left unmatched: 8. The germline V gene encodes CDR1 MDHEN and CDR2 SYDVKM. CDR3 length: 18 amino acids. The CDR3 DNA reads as TGTGCCAGCAGTTTAAATCGGGAGGGGGTGGCTGGGGCCAACGTCCTGACTTTC. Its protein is CASSLNREGVAGANVLTF.